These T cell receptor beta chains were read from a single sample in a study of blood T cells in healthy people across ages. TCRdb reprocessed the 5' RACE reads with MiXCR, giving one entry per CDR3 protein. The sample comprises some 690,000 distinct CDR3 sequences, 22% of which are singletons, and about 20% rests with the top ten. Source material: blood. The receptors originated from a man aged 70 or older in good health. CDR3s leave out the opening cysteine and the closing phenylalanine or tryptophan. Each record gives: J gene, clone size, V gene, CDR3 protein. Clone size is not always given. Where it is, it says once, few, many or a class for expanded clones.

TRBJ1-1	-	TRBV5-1	ASSYRTGGANTEAF
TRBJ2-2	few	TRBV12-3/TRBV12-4	ASSSRRGELF
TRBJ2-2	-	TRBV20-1	SARDPTGELF
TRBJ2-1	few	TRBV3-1	ASSQDPSSGRQF
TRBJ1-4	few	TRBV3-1	ASSRGMGEEKLF
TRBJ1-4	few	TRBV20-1	SANGPNEKLF
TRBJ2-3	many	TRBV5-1	ASSLDNPSTDTQY
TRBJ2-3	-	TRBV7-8	ASSLVPGQGTDTQY
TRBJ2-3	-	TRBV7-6	ASSLVWTDTQY
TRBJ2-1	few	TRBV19	ASNERLGNEQF
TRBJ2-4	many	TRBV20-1	SARALPGQGVLLAKNIQY
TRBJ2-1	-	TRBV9	ASSPGGPAYNEQF
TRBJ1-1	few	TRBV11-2	ASSLRVSGTEAF
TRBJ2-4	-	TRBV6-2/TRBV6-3	ASSYSWDTKNIQY
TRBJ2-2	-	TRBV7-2	ASSPRTSGKTGELF
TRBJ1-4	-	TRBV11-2	AGSPPGVRNEKLF
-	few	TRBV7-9	ASSPYIDEQF
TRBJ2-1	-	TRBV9	ASSVTQGFSYNEQF
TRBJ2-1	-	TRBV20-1	SARAVLAGGTDEQF
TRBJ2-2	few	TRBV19	ASSMVQGRNTGELF
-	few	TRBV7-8	ASSLRASGAFETQY
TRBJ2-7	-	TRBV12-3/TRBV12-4	ASSSLRVQY
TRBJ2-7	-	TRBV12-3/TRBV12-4	ASSLGSGGPYEQY
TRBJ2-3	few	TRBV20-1	SAREGLAGVTDTQY
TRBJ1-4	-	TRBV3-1	ASSLDSFEKLF
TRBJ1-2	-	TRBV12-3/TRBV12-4	ASRQHTRGYT
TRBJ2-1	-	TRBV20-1	SAVAGWGDNEQF
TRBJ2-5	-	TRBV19	ASSIDLAYQETQY
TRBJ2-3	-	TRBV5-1	ASSQGTSGFKDTQY
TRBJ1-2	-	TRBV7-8	ASSFAEGWFYGYT
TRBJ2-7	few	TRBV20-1	SARGDRGLYEQY
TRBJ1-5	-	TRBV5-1	ASSLAGRADQPQH
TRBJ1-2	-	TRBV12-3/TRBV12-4	ASSNRAGSNGYT
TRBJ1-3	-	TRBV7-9	ASSLLRQIKSSGNTIY
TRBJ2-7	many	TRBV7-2	ASSISYEQY
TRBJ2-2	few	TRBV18	ASSPRSNPTGELF
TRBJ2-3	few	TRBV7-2	ASSLVLFGSGGDTQY
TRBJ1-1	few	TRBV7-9	ASSINEAF
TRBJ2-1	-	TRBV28	ASRPTSVDEQF
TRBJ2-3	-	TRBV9	ASSVALSDVNTQY